Presented here are 19 T cell receptor beta chains from one specimen sequenced in a study of blood T cell repertoires in COVID-19. Measured with immunoSEQ multiplex PCR; TCRdb has only the in-frame clones, and not every one. The table has approximately 290,000 clones, around 82% seen once. Material for sequencing was peripheral blood. Receptors were obtained from a person aged 70 to 85 with COVID-19, enrolled during active disease.

The chain recombines TRBV18 with TRBJ1-1, with D tentatively TRBD1 (5 bases). Germline assignment: CDR1 KGHSH and CDR2 LQKENI. This CDR3 comprises 15 residues. The V and J ends lost 3 bases and 4 bases respectively, with 15 bases between them. CDR3 nucleotide sequence: TGTGCCAGCTCACCGTGGGGGGGGATGGGCACTGAAGCTTTCTTT. This codes for CASSPWGGMGTEAFF.

This rearrangement joins TRBV27 to TRBJ1-2; the match to TRBD1 covers 7 bases. The CDR3 length is 14 residues. V lost 6 bases, J lost 3 bases, and 7 bases stayed unmatched. From germline, CDR1 is MNHEY and CDR2 SMNVEV (reference sequence). CDR3 loop: CASRTLQGYYGYTF. The CDR3 DNA follows: TGTGCCAGCAGAACCCTACAGGGGTACTATGGCTACACCTTC.

The V call is TRBV29-1, the J call TRBJ1-3, with D maybe TRBD1 (5 bases). The CDR3 has 13 amino acids. The V and J ends lost 6 bases and 0 bases respectively, with 9 bases between them. Germline V lookup: CDR1 SQVTM, CDR2 ANQGSEA. The CDR3 here is CSVTGPSGNTIYF. The CDR3 nucleotides are TGCAGCGTAACAGGCCCCTCTGGAAACACCATATATTTT.

The chain employs TRBV9 and TRBJ1-2, with 9 positions matching TRBD1. The germline gives CDR1 SGDLS, CDR2 YYNGEE. V gave up 3 bases and J gave up 4 bases; unmatched junction bases: 7. The CDR3 has 15 residues. CDR3 in amino acids: CASSAGPGQGYGYTF. As DNA, the CDR3 is TGTGCCAGCAGCGCCGGGCCGGGACAGGGCTATGGCTACACCTTC.

This chain uses TRBV6-5 with TRBJ1-5, with a tentative D call TRBD1 (5 bases). This CDR3 spans 15 amino acids. Trimming removed 5 bases from V and 0 bases from J, with 11 bases in between. The V gene's germline CDR1 is MNHEY and CDR2 SVGAGI. Written as DNA, the CDR3 is TGTGCCAGCAGTCGAGACAGCTATAGCAATCAGCCCCAGCATTTT. This gives the protein CASSRDSYSNQPQHF.

The chain carries TRBV5-8 and TRBJ1-6, with 7 bases identical to TRBD1. V lost 3 bases and J lost 8; bases outside the gene matches: 5. The CDR3 is made up of 14 amino acids. CDR1 SGHTS and CDR2 YDEGEE come from the germline V gene. This chain's CDR3 is CASSYRGPHSPLHF. CDR3 coding DNA: TGTGCCAGCAGCTATAGGGGGCCCCATTCACCCCTCCACTTT.

The chain recombines TRBV28 with TRBJ1-6; D call uncertain. The CDR3 runs 17 residues. V lost 3 bases to trimming and J lost 4 bases, with 16 bases between them. The germline CDR1 and CDR2 sequences are MDHEN and SYDVKM. The CDR3 DNA reads TGTGCCAGCAGTTTCCCCGGGGAGGCGCATTATAATTCACCCCTCCACTTT. Translated, it gives CASSFPGEAHYNSPLHF.

The chain couples TRBV27 to TRBJ2-1; D remains unclear. This CDR3 has 14 amino acids. Germline CDR1 MNHEY, CDR2 SMNVEV (reference sequence). Trimming cost V 7 bases and J 0 bases, with 10 bases left between them. The CDR3 DNA reads TGTGCCAGCATCTCCACGAGCTCCTACAATGAGCAGTTCTTC. Translation: CASISTSSYNEQFF.

This chain uses TRBV5-6 with TRBJ1-1; D is perhaps TRBD1 (5 bases). Looked up from germline, CDR1 is SGHDT and CDR2 is YYEEEE. V was shortened by 1 base and J by 1 base, with 8 bases between the two germline ends. The CDR3 is made up of 14 amino acids. DNA of the CDR3: TGTGCCAGCAGCTTGCCCCAGGGGAACACTGAAGCTTTCTTT. Translating gives CASSLPQGNTEAFF.

The genes are TRBV6-5 and TRBJ1-2, with D uncertain. The germline gives CDR1 MNHEY, CDR2 SVGAGI. Trimming shortened V by 0 bases and J by 6 bases, and 8 bases separated the two germline ends. The CDR3 loop spans 13 amino acids. The CDR3, as DNA: TGTGCCAGCAGTTACTCGAGGACTCATGGCTACACCTTC. It specifies CASSYSRTHGYTF.

This chain links TRBV4-1 with TRBJ2-5; maybe TRBD1 (5 bases). Trimming stripped 4 bases from V and 2 bases from J, with 8 bases between. Germline CDR1 reads MGHRA; CDR2 reads YSYEKL. There are 13 residues in the CDR3. DNA of the CDR3: TGCGCCAGCAGCCCCAGGGAACAAGAGACCCAGTACTTC. It specifies CASSPREQETQYF.

The CDR3 nucleotides read TGCGCCAGCAGCTTGGTCCCAGGGTCTTCCGCAACTAATGAAAAACTGTTTTTT. This codes for CASSLVPGSSATNEKLFF. The chain employs TRBV5-1 and TRBJ1-4, with D tentatively TRBD1 (5 bases). The V gene's germline CDR1 is SGHRS and CDR2 YFSETQ. With 0 bases removed from V and 0 bases from J, the gap between germline ends came to 15 bases. The CDR3 sequence is 18 residues long.

The chain employs TRBV28 and TRBJ1-1; D is unresolved. CDR1 and CDR2 (germline): MDHEN, SYDVKM. This CDR3 is 15 amino acids long. The V end was cut by 7 bases, the J end by 0 bases, with 15 bases between. CDR3 DNA: TGTGCCAGCACAATATCCGAGGGAATGAACACTGAAGCTTTCTTT. Translating gives CASTISEGMNTEAFF.

J is TRBJ1-2 and V is TRBV11-2; TRBD1 is a possible D gene (5 bases). CDR1 is SGHAT, CDR2 FQNNGV, per germline. With 6 bases removed from V and 5 bases from J, the gap between germline ends came to 16 bases. The CDR3 contains 14 residues. CDR3 nucleotides: TGTGCCAGCAGAAAGACCCGCGACAGTTATGGCTACACCTTC. This gives the protein CASRKTRDSYGYTF. Variable domain in full (rest from reference TRBV11-2 and TRBJ1-2): EAGVAQSPRYKIIEKRQSVAFWCNPISGHATLYWYQQILGQGPKLLIQFQNNGVVDDSQLPKDRFSAERLKGVDSTLKIQPAKLEDSAVYLCASRKTRDSYGYTFGSGTRLTVV.

The genes are TRBV7-2 and TRBJ2-3; 8 bases align to TRBD2. The V and J ends lost 5 bases and 5 bases, in that order; junction bases with no gene match: 18. The CDR3 length is 18 residues. Germline CDR1 and CDR2: SGHTA and FQGNSA. The CDR3 sequence is CASSPGPTGLGERDTQYF. The DNA of the CDR3 is TGTGCCAGCAGCCCAGGGCCCACGGGACTAGGAGAGAGAGATACGCAGTATTTT.

The rearrangement uses TRBV3-1 (or the pseudogene TRBV3-2) and TRBJ2-1, with 8 nucleotides matching TRBD2. Germline assignment: CDR1 LGHDT and CDR2 YNNKEL (reference sequence). This CDR3 region has 17 residues. V lost 2 bases, J lost 5 bases, and 11 bases stayed unmatched. CDR3 sequence (DNA): TGTGCCAGCAGCCAACACGCGCTTGGCGGGGGGAACAATGAGCAGTTCTTC. Its translation is CASSQHALGGGNNEQFF.

The chain recombines TRBV4-3 with TRBJ2-7; 9 bases line up with TRBD1. This CDR3 is 14 amino acids long. Looked up from germline, CDR1 is LGHNA and CDR2 is YSLEER. Germline trimming cut 4 bases from V and 3 bases from J; bases unmatched to any gene: 4. CDR3 nucleotides: TGCGCCAGCAGCCTAGGGACAGGGATCTACGAGCAGTACTTC. Encoded protein: CASSLGTGIYEQYF.

V usage is TRBV10-3 and J usage is TRBJ2-7; TRBD1 matches at 9 bases. The ends lost 6 bases at V and 1 base at J; junction bases unmatched: 4. Germline CDR1 reads ENHRY; CDR2 reads SYGVKD. The CDR3 extends over 14 amino acids. The CDR3 region is CAIRLTGGSYEQYF. The CDR3, as DNA: TGTGCCATCAGATTGACAGGGGGTTCCTACGAGCAGTACTTC.

V gene TRBV28 combines with J gene TRBJ2-1; D gene uncertain. This CDR3 is 13 amino acids long. Trimming removed 8 bases at V and 10 bases at J, with 18 bases between. Germline loops: CDR1 MDHEN, CDR2 SYDVKM. The CDR3: CASVAPQIQEQFF. The CDR3 bases are TGTGCCAGCGTTGCCCCCCAGATCCAGGAGCAGTTCTTC.